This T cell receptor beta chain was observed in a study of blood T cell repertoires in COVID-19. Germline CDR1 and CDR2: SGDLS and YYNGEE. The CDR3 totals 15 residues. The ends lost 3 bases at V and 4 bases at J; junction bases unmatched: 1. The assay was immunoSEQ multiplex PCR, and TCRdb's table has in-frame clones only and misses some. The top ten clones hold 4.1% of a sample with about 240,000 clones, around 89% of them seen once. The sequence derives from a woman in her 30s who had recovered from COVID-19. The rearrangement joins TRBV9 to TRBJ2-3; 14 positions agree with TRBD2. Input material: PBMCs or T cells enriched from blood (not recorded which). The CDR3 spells CASSGTSGRSDTQYF. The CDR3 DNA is TGTGCCAGCAGCGGGACTAGCGGGAGGTCAGATACGCAGTATTTT.